This entry features one TCR beta chain sequence. Its matching antigen is unknown. The length of the CDR3 is 15 residues. In germline, CDR1 is KGHSH, CDR2 LQKENI. V shed 5 bases and J shed 3 bases, with 16 bases lying between them. This entry comes from a study of cytomegalovirus exposure and HLA in healthy donors. Across the whole study: A data release that came early held 80 million to 95 million unique TCRs from HLA-typed donors.

Study-level results: Among TCR sequences, most were rare, though some public TCRs appeared in many donors. According to a later analysis, donors in an Asian-associated ancestry cluster reportedly had fewer N-insertions than the roughly 630-donor mean. Segments of the TCR beta V type were, in most cases, productive about 90% or about 30% of the time in an earlier analysis.

The primer mix had 60 Vbeta and 13 Jbeta primers. Sequencing used immunoSEQ multiplex PCR; TCRdb keeps in-frame clones, though not all of them. The data show fewer than 250,000 clones, roughly 80% seen once. The V call is TRBV18, the J call TRBJ1-1; the D gene is possibly TRBD1 (5 bases). The clonotype was recovered from a woman aged 18-29 years in good health and CMV-seronegative. The sample taken for sequencing was PBMCs. The CDR3 region has the DNA TGTGCCAGCTCATCCGATCTGGGGCCGGACACTGAAGCTTTCTTT. This gives the protein CASSSDLGPDTEAFF.